Listed below are T cell receptor beta chains from one sample, sequenced in a study of shared clonotypes between healthy human individuals. The table came from immunoSEQ multiplex PCR; TCRdb's copy has only in-frame clones and leaves some out. The sample yields 2 million to 2.5 million clones, 80% to 95% seen once. The sequencing input was naive CD4+ T cells from PBMCs. These receptors were collected from a man younger than 35 in good health. Some clones in this sample may be carry-over from other donors' samples. The CDR3 runs from the conserved cysteine through the conserved F or W. The D gene is left open where the match is weak. Not all rows give a size; the values are once, few, many and, for expanded clones, a class.

abundance	v_gene	j_gene	d_gene	CDR3aa	CDR3nt
-	TRBV5-1	TRBJ2-5	TRBD2	CASSPPGAGGGQETQYF	TGCGCCAGCAGCCCGCCTGGGGCGGGAGGGGGACAAGAGACCCAGTACTTC
-	TRBV19	TRBJ2-7	-	CASAPQGTGYEQYF	TGTGCCAGTGCCCCGCAGGGCACGGGCTACGAGCAGTACTTC
-	TRBV15	TRBJ2-7	TRBD1	CATSRGDRSIYEQYF	TGTGCCACCAGCAGGGGGGACAGGTCAATCTACGAGCAGTACTTC
-	TRBV6-5	TRBJ2-1	TRBD2	CASRLASYNEQFF	TGTGCCAGCCGACTAGCATCCTACAATGAGCAGTTCTTC
-	TRBV5-4	TRBJ2-2	-	CASSSGGTVVLTGELFF	TGTGCCAGCAGCTCCGGGGGGACAGTCGTGTTGACCGGGGAGCTGTTTTTT
-	TRBV28	TRBJ1-2	-	CASSRGNGYTF	TGTGCCAGCAGCCGGGGAAACGGCTACACCTTC
-	TRBV2	TRBJ1-3	-	CASILDRGNTIYF	TGTGCCAGCATCCTGGACCGAGGAAACACCATATATTTT
-	TRBV28	TRBJ2-3	-	CASSPAGSTDTQYF	TGTGCCAGCAGTCCGGCCGGGTCCACAGATACGCAGTATTTT
-	TRBV30	TRBJ2-1	TRBD2	CARSTSGSVNEQFF	TGTGCCCGCTCGACTAGCGGGAGTGTAAATGAGCAGTTCTTC
-	TRBV5-1	TRBJ2-5	-	CASSLGRAQETQYF	TGCGCCAGCAGCTTGGGCAGGGCACAAGAGACCCAGTACTTC
-	TRBV2	TRBJ2-7	-	CASSEGLLSYEQYF	TGTGCCAGCAGTGAAGGACTACTCTCCTACGAGCAGTACTTC
-	TRBV25-1	TRBJ1-2	-	CASSETPGLGSNYGYTF	TGTGCCAGCAGTGAAACCCCAGGGTTAGGATCTAACTATGGCTACACCTTC
-	TRBV7-9	TRBJ2-7	-	CASSFDSYSYEQYF	TGTGCCAGCAGCTTCGACAGTTACTCCTACGAGCAGTACTTC
once	TRBV29-1	TRBJ2-7	-	CSVGRAGGPVQYF	TGCAGCGTTGGGCGGGCAGGGGGGCCGGTGCAGTACTTC
-	TRBV9	TRBJ2-1	TRBD2	CASSPLGAGVYNEQFF	TGTGCCAGCAGCCCCCTAGGTGCGGGAGTTTACAATGAGCAGTTCTTC
-	TRBV5-6	TRBJ1-1	-	CASSFEGRAEAFF	TGTGCCAGCAGCTTCGAGGGTCGAGCTGAAGCTTTCTTT
-	TRBV28	TRBJ2-5	-	CAGSVGLQETQYF	TGTGCCGGTTCCGTCGGGCTGCAAGAGACCCAGTACTTC
-	TRBV10-1	TRBJ2-1	TRBD2	CASSEPETSGRIGPYNEQFF	TGCGCCAGCAGTGAGCCAGAGACTAGCGGGAGGATCGGCCCCTACAATGAGCAGTTCTTC
-	TRBV11-1	TRBJ2-1	TRBD2	CASSLRLASSYNEQFF	TGTGCCAGCAGTCTTAGACTAGCTTCTTCCTACAATGAGCAGTTCTTC
-	TRBV4-1	TRBJ2-1	-	CASSHPRDIGNYNEQFF	TGCGCCAGCAGCCACCCCCGGGACATCGGAAACTACAATGAGCAGTTCTTC
-	TRBV27	TRBJ2-7	TRBD1	CASSLGQGSYEQYF	TGTGCCAGCAGTTTAGGACAGGGGTCCTACGAGCAGTACTTC
-	TRBV29-1	TRBJ1-2	-	CSVGTNYGYTF	TGCAGCGTAGGGACTAACTATGGCTACACCTTC
-	TRBV7-6	TRBJ2-5	TRBD2	CASSLTTSVETQYF	TGTGCCAGCAGCTTAACGACTAGCGTGGAGACCCAGTACTTC
-	TRBV2	TRBJ2-2	-	CASSQQSSANTGELFF	TGTGCCAGCAGTCAACAGTCTTCCGCGAACACCGGGGAGCTGTTTTTT
-	TRBV18	TRBJ2-7	TRBD1	CASSPGQEFTEQYF	TGTGCCAGCTCACCCGGACAGGAATTCACCGAGCAGTACTTC
-	TRBV6-5	TRBJ1-5	-	CASRRAINQPQHF	TGTGCCAGCAGGCGGGCGATTAATCAGCCCCAGCATTTT
-	TRBV25-1	TRBJ2-7	-	CASSEGHEQYF	TGTGCCAGCAGTGAGGGCCACGAGCAGTACTTC
-	TRBV6-5	TRBJ2-1	-	CASSYPNQNEQFF	TGTGCCAGCAGTTACCCCAACCAAAATGAGCAGTTCTTC
-	TRBV28	TRBJ2-7	TRBD2	CASSLREESVYEQYF	TGTGCCAGCAGTCTCCGGGAGGAATCAGTCTACGAGCAGTACTTC
few	TRBV6-6	TRBJ1-5	TRBD1	CASSYEGQGQPQHF	TGTGCCAGCAGTTACGAGGGACAGGGTCAGCCCCAGCATTTT
-	TRBV9	TRBJ2-1	-	CASSLTGMGHNEQFF	TGTGCCAGCAGCTTAACAGGGATGGGTCACAATGAGCAGTTCTTC
-	TRBV2	TRBJ2-7	-	CASSDPWNSSYEQYF	TGTGCCAGCAGTGACCCGTGGAACTCCTCCTACGAGCAGTACTTC
-	TRBV6-4	TRBJ2-3	-	CASSEMRDQCTDTQYF	TGTGCCAGCAGTGAAATGAGGGACCAATGCACAGATACGCAGTATTTT
-	TRBV11-2	TRBJ2-6	TRBD1	CASSPPPRDSHSGANVLTF	TGTGCCAGCAGCCCCCCACCCCGGGACAGCCACTCTGGGGCCAACGTCCTGACTTTC
-	TRBV5-1	TRBJ2-1	-	CASSSQVDYYNEQFF	TGCGCCAGCAGCTCACAGGTTGACTATTACAATGAGCAGTTCTTC
-	TRBV28	TRBJ2-1	-	CASSYERSSYNEQFF	TGTGCCAGCAGTTACGAGCGGAGCTCCTACAATGAGCAGTTCTTC
-	TRBV5-4	TRBJ2-5	-	CASSRRGEETQYF	TGTGCCAGCAGCCGGCGGGGAGAAGAGACCCAGTACTTC
-	TRBV18	TRBJ1-3	-	CASSPPSRGGNTIYF	TGTGCCAGCTCACCACCAAGCCGGGGTGGAAACACCATATATTTT
-	TRBV5-1	TRBJ1-4	-	CASSNPATNEKLFF	TGCGCCAGCAGCAACCCTGCAACTAATGAAAAACTGTTTTTT
-	TRBV6-1	TRBJ2-7	-	CASSEGGHQYF	TGTGCCAGCAGTGAAGGAGGGCACCAGTACTTC
-	TRBV29-1	TRBJ1-2	-	CSAPSQGHGHTF	TGCAGCGCCCCTTCCCAGGGCCATGGCCACACCTTC
-	TRBV21-1	TRBJ2-2	-	CASVRTGELFF	TGTGCCAGCGTCCGGACCGGGGAGCTGTTTTTT